This T cell receptor (beta chain) is from a study of blood T cells in healthy people across ages. Losses at the gene ends were 2 bases for V and 5 bases for J; bases not matched to a gene: 8. Germline CDR1 and CDR2: SNHLY and FYNNEI. The length of the CDR3 is 16 residues. A second PCR, run for roughly 7 to 11 cycles, used a sample-barcoded 5' primer plus a J-beta primer mix. TCRdb analysed the 5' RACE reads with MiXCR anew, one entry per CDR3 protein. The data hold roughly 790,000 distinct CDR3 sequences, with 40% to 45% observed a single time. The source of this sequence is a woman aged 55-75 years in good health. J is TRBJ2-1 and V is TRBV2; 8 bases match TRBD2. The sample taken for sequencing was blood. CDR3 sequence (DNA): TGTGCCAGCAGTGAAATTTGGCTAGCGGGCCACAATGAGCAGTTCTTC. It yields the protein CASSEIWLAGHNEQFF.